The next 26 T cell receptor beta chains were all read from a single sample in a study of T cell changes during pregnancy in multiple sclerosis. Assay used: immunoSEQ multiplex PCR; TCRdb lists only in-frame clones, some missing. The sample lists approximately 40,000 clones, 85% to 95% occurring once. The sequenced sample was CD4+ T cells from peripheral blood mononuclear cells, obtained in the third trimester of pregnancy. These receptors all stem from a female donor with multiple sclerosis, enrolled in a pregnancy study.

Worth noting for this clone: This sample includes further DNA sequences coding for the same CDR3. The chain recombines TRBV18 with TRBJ1-5; tentatively, D is TRBD1 (6 bases). Per the germline V gene, CDR1 is KGHSH and CDR2 is LQKENI. The length of the CDR3 is 15 residues. The V end was cut by 6 bases, the J end by 0 bases, with 12 bases between. CDR3 sequence reads: CASSSGQHSNQPQHF. CDR3 DNA: TGTGCCAGCTCGTCAGGACAGCATAGCAATCAGCCCCAGCATTTT.

The V gene is TRBV28, the J gene TRBJ2-7; 11 positions match TRBD2. Germline lookup yields CDR1 MDHEN and CDR2 SYDVKM. The CDR3 runs 17 residues. V was pared by 3 bases and J by 0 bases, with 7 bases of the junction left unmatched. The CDR3 loop is CASSFRFGLAGSYEQYF. CDR3 bases: TGTGCCAGCAGTTTCCGATTTGGACTAGCGGGCTCCTACGAGCAGTACTTC.

This chain connects TRBV6-1 to TRBJ2-5; tentatively, D is TRBD1 (6 bases). The CDR3 runs to 14 residues. Trimming pared 1 base from V and 5 bases from J, leaving 11 bases between. Germline V gene sequence: CDR1 MNHNS, CDR2 SASEGT. The CDR3 nucleotides are TGTGCCAGCAGTGAAGGGGGGCCGGGGGAGACCCAGTACTTC. Amino acids: CASSEGGPGETQYF.

The sample holds one count of this clone. The rearrangement uses TRBV2 and TRBJ2-2; the match to TRBD2 covers 9 bases. There are 14 residues in the CDR3. V trimming: 6 bases; J trimming: 6 bases; junction bases outside the gene matches: 5. In germline, CDR1 is SNHLY, CDR2 FYNNEI. CDR3 loop: CASRLAGSSGELFF. The CDR3 DNA follows: TGTGCCAGCAGGCTAGCGGGATCGTCCGGGGAGCTGTTTTTT.

The rearrangement links TRBV2 to TRBJ2-5; 7 bases line up with TRBD1. With V trimmed by 2 bases and J by 3 bases, 12 bases remained unmatched. The V gene's germline CDR1 is SNHLY and CDR2 FYNNEI. The CDR3 runs to 17 residues. The CDR3 nucleotides are TGTGCCAGCAGTGAAAAGTTGCAGGGGGACCCAAAAGAGACCCAGTACTTC. Its protein is CASSEKLQGDPKETQYF.

This chain joins TRBV7-9 and TRBJ1-1, with D possibly matching TRBD1 (5 bases). This CDR3 has 12 residues. V lost 1 base, J lost 10 bases, and 10 bases lay in between. CDR1 is SEHNR and CDR2 is FQNEAQ in the germline V gene (reference sequence). The CDR3, as DNA: TGTGCCAGCAGCTTAGTTTTGGGGGGAGCTTTCTTT. This gives the protein CASSLVLGGAFF.

This clone has only a few counts. The rearrangement uses TRBV7-2 and TRBJ2-7; tentatively, D is TRBD2 (5 bases). Trimming cost V 6 bases and J 3 bases, with 15 bases left between them. Germline V CDR1 and CDR2: SGHTA, FQGNSA. This CDR3 spans 14 amino acids. CDR3 sequence (DNA): TGTGCCAGCAGTCGGGATCTAATTTACTACGAGCAGTACTTC. Protein sequence: CASSRDLIYYEQYF.

J is TRBJ2-7 and V is TRBV21-1; TRBD1 reflects the table's D call only, with no check against the DNA. TRBV21-1 represents a pseudogene. The CDR3 sequence is 14 residues long. The CDR3 here is CARRRPGQGNEQYF. The CDR3, as DNA: TGTGCCAGAAGACGTCCGGGACAGGGGAACGAGCAGTACTTC.

The chain recombines TRBV28 with TRBJ1-2; D remains unclear. Deletions cut 6 bases from V and 3 bases from J, with 11 bases between. CDR1 MDHEN and CDR2 SYDVKM come from the germline V gene. CDR3 length: 13 amino acids. The CDR3 spells CASRSSLDYGYTF. The CDR3 nucleotides are TGTGCCAGCAGATCCTCCCTAGACTATGGCTACACCTTC.

The chain employs TRBV9 and TRBJ2-7; D is unclear. The CDR3 contains 14 residues. V lost 0 bases and J 4 bases, leaving 11 bases between the germline ends. From germline, CDR1 is SGDLS and CDR2 YYNGEE. The CDR3 DNA sequence: TGTGCCAGCAGCGTAGGTACAGAGCTTTACGAGCAGTACTTC. Its protein product is CASSVGTELYEQYF.

V usage is TRBV25-1 and J usage is TRBJ1-5; D perhaps matches TRBD1 (6 bases). Germline-derived CDR1 and CDR2 are MGHDK and SYGVNS. Trimming shortened V by 2 bases and J by 7 bases, and 12 bases separated the two germline ends. The length of the CDR3 is 14 residues. The CDR3 DNA reads as TGTGCCAGCAGTGAAGCGGGGGGCTGGCAGCCCCAGCATTTT. Its translation is CASSEAGGWQPQHF.

The chain employs TRBV23-1 and TRBJ2-3, with a tentative D call TRBD2 (5 bases). TRBV23-1 has ORF status, its function being uncertain. The V and J ends lost 2 bases and 5 bases respectively, with 11 bases between them. CDR3 length: 14 residues. The CDR3: CASSQRGSEDTQYF. The CDR3 coding sequence is TGCGCCAGCAGTCAAAGAGGGTCCGAAGATACGCAGTATTTT.

CDR3 nucleotide sequence: TGCGCCAGCAGCCCCGGAGGCCTAGCGGGAGCATACGAGCAGTACTTC. Residues: CASSPGGLAGAYEQYF. The chain has TRBV5-1 and TRBJ2-7, with TRBD2 matching 10 bases. In germline, CDR1 is SGHRS, CDR2 YFSETQ. CDR3 length: 16 residues. Trimming cost V 4 bases and J 4 bases; bases outside gene matches: 11. The full variable domain, rest sourced from reference TRBV5-1 and TRBJ2-7, is KAGVTQTPRYLIKTRGQQVTLSCSPISGHRSVSWYQQTPGQGLQFLFEYFSETQRNKGNFPGRFSGRQFSNSRSEMNVSTLELGDSALYLCASSPGGLAGAYEQYFGPGTRLTVT.

V is TRBV4-3 and J is TRBJ1-1; D might be TRBD1 (5 bases). Between the trimmed V and J ends, which lost 5 bases and 0 bases, there was a span of 10 bases. This CDR3 is built from 14 residues. Germline CDR1 and CDR2: LGHNA and YSLEER. The CDR3 is CASSVNRMNTEAFF. Written as DNA, the CDR3 is TGCGCCAGCAGCGTAAACAGGATGAACACTGAAGCTTTCTTT.

The chain combines TRBV19 with TRBJ2-1; 10 bases match TRBD2. After removal of 3 bases from V and 7 bases from J, the junction contained 3 bases not matched to a gene. This CDR3 contains 14 residues. Germline V gene data show CDR1 as LNHDA and CDR2 as SQIVND (reference sequence). CDR3: CASSIASGGNEQFF. Written as DNA, the CDR3 is TGTGCCAGTAGTATCGCTAGCGGGGGTAATGAGCAGTTCTTC.

This clone was detected only once. J is TRBJ2-7 and V is TRBV27; 8 nucleotides align to TRBD1. V shed 5 bases, J shed 6 bases, and the junction held 12 bases outside the gene matches. CDR1 is MNHEY and CDR2 is SMNVEV in the germline V gene (reference sequence). This CDR3 comprises 15 residues. CDR3 in DNA: TGTGCCAGCAGTGCCGCGACAGGGGCATGGAGCGAGCAGTACTTC. It is translated as CASSAATGAWSEQYF.

The chain recombines TRBV29-1 with TRBJ2-3, with 11 bases identical to TRBD2. CDR1 and CDR2 from the germline V gene are SQVTM and ANQGSEA. V lost 3 bases to trimming and J lost 5 bases; unmatched junction nucleotides: 1. The CDR3 covers 13 residues. The CDR3 loop is CSVDSGRVDTQYF. The CDR3 nucleotides read TGCAGCGTTGATAGCGGGAGGGTAGATACGCAGTATTTT.

The CDR3 sequence is CASSEAAGNTGELFF. DNA for the CDR3: TGTGCCAGCTCCGAGGCCGCTGGGAACACCGGGGAGCTGTTTTTT. The J gene is TRBJ2-2, the V gene TRBV18, with D hard to call. The germline gives CDR1 KGHSH, CDR2 LQKENI. V was pared by 6 bases and J by 1 base, with 12 bases between. The CDR3 totals 15 residues.

The chain is built from TRBV7-9 and TRBJ2-1; TRBD2 aligns across 11 bases. Germline assignment: CDR1 SEHNR and CDR2 FQNEAQ (reference sequence). The V gene end was trimmed by 5 bases and the J gene end by 8 bases; junction bases not matched to a gene: 8. The CDR3 is 15 amino acids. CDR3 loop: CASSERGLAVYEQFF. In nucleotides, the CDR3 is TGTGCCAGCAGCGAGAGGGGACTAGCGGTATATGAGCAGTTCTTC.

This clone was counted once. The genes are TRBV18 and TRBJ2-2, with D maybe TRBD2 (7 bases). Germline V gene data show CDR1 as KGHSH and CDR2 as LQKENI. The CDR3 spans 15 residues. Trimming shortened V by 4 bases and J by 5 bases, and 14 bases separated the two germline ends. As DNA, the CDR3 is TGTGCCAGCTCACGAGGGGGGGCGCGAACCGGGGAGCTGTTTTTT. Translated: CASSRGGARTGELFF.

This chain connects TRBV6-5 to TRBJ1-2; the match to TRBD1 covers 8 bases. Germline V gene data show CDR1 as MNHEY and CDR2 as SVGAGI. The CDR3 has 14 amino acids. V gave up 5 bases and J gave up 4 bases; unmatched junction bases: 6. CDR3 in DNA: TGTGCCAGCAGTACGGGGGACAGGTCCTATGGCTACACCTTC. Protein: CASSTGDRSYGYTF.

CDR3 in amino acids: CASGGRLAGGNGELFF. The CDR3 bases are TGTGCCAGCGGGGGCAGACTAGCGGGGGGTAATGGGGAGCTGTTTTTT. J is TRBJ2-2 and V is TRBV2, with 13 bases aligning to TRBD2. The CDR3 has 16 residues. V dropped 8 bases and J dropped 8; count of bases not matched to a gene: 11. The germline CDR1 and CDR2 sequences are SNHLY and FYNNEI.

The chain couples TRBV23-1 to TRBJ2-7; D ambiguous. TRBV23-1 carries the ORF label, with uncertain function. V lost 4 bases to trimming and J lost 4 bases, with 17 bases between them. This CDR3 has 15 residues. The CDR3 protein is CASSPLPRRVYEQYF. CDR3 in DNA: TGCGCCAGCAGTCCACTCCCTAGGAGAGTTTACGAGCAGTACTTC.

The genes are TRBV11-3 and TRBJ2-7, with D possibly TRBD2 on 7 matching bases. The CDR3 is 17 amino acids. The germline V gene encodes CDR1 SGHNT and CDR2 YENEEA. V was shortened by 3 bases and J by 1 base, with 19 bases between the two germline ends. The CDR3 region has the DNA TGTGCCAGCAGCTTGGGGGGGCGAGCTCTACAGTCCTACGAGCAGTACTTC. Its protein product is CASSLGGRALQSYEQYF. The variable domain in full, with the rest retrieved from reference TRBV11-3 and TRBJ2-7, is EAGVVQSPRYKIIEKKQPVAFWCNPISGHNTLYWYLQNLGQGPELLIRYENEEAVDDSQLPKDRFSAERLKGVDSTLKIQPAELGDSAVYLCASSLGGRALQSYEQYFGPGTRLTVT.

This rearrangement joins TRBV7-9 to TRBJ1-1; a possible D gene is TRBD1 (5 bases). Germline-derived CDR1 and CDR2 are SEHNR and FQNEAQ (reference sequence). V dropped 1 base and J dropped 2 bases, with 17 bases sitting between them. There are 17 residues in the CDR3. In DNA form, the CDR3 reads TGTGCCAGCAGCTTAGGGGGCCAGGCAAGTTCCAACACTGAAGCTTTCTTT. Protein sequence: CASSLGGQASSNTEAFF.

There are a few counts of this clone. The chain carries TRBV5-1 and TRBJ2-7; the D gene is possibly TRBD2 (5 bases). V lost 0 bases to trimming and J lost 2 bases, with 12 bases between them. The germline V gene encodes CDR1 SGHRS and CDR2 YFSETQ. This CDR3 has 15 residues. For the CDR3, the DNA is TGCGCCAGCAGCTTGGAGTCCCAGCGGACCTACGAGCAGTACTTC. Protein: CASSLESQRTYEQYF.